This T cell receptor (beta chain) was retrieved from a study of T cell responses to AZD1222 COVID-19 vaccine. Study at large: Pooling of second doses given at about 4 or about 12 weeks was done. General study results and limits: Seropositive status at baseline applied to only 6 or 7 AZD1222 recipients. Unmutated regions of variants are reportedly targeted by nearly half of spike-specific TCRs. A mostly white British donor set with more females was recruited, and clonal diversity was possibly underestimated.

Per germline, CDR1 MNHEY and CDR2 SVGAGI. The CDR3 runs to 14 residues. V lost 2 bases to trimming and J lost 9 bases, with 14 bases between them. Comment on this clone: Its antigen is unknown.

Repertoires were generated with immunoSEQ multiplex PCR, while TCRdb's copy carries only in-frame clones and drops some. The sample consists of roughly 120,000 clones, 88% of them appearing once. The source material was peripheral blood, sampled on day 0 of AZD1222 vaccination. The TCR originated in an adult in good health. The chain uses TRBV6-5 and TRBJ1-5; D possibly corresponds to TRBD1 (5 bases). CDR3: CASSYGAGLVPQHF. For the CDR3, the DNA is TGTGCCAGCAGTTACGGGGCAGGCCTCGTGCCCCAGCATTTT.